This TCR beta chain was sequenced in a study of shared clonotypes between healthy human individuals. The data were produced by immunoSEQ multiplex PCR, yet TCRdb's version contains in-frame clones alone and is incomplete. Of around 430,000 clones in the sample, about 85% are singletons; the top ten hold less than 15%. As for this clone: Other DNA sequences of this sample code for an identical CDR3.

This CDR3 comprises 14 residues. Unmatched junction bases numbered 1, after V lost 3 bases and J lost 3 bases. CDR1 is SEHNR, CDR2 FQNEAQ, per germline (reference sequence). This chain uses TRBV7-9 with TRBJ1-2; the match to TRBD1 covers 10 bases. This clonotype originated in a woman between 35 and 50 years old in good health. Some clones in this sample may be carry-over from other donors' samples. What was sequenced was PBMCs. The CDR3 coding sequence is TGTGCCAGCAGCTTGACAGGGGGCGACTATGGCTACACCTTC. Translating it yields CASSLTGGDYGYTF.